A selection of T cell receptor beta chains follows, all from one sample in a study of blood T cell repertoires in COVID-19. Clones were read by immunoSEQ multiplex PCR, and TCRdb kept only the in-frame ones, dropping some. The sample yields 380,000 or so clones, around 90% seen once. Sequenced sample: PBMCs or T cells enriched from blood (not recorded which). Receptors originate from a woman in her 40s with acute COVID-19. Both conserved end residues are part of each CDR3. A D gene is named only where the DNA matches it firmly. Clone size is shown for a subset of rows, as once, few, many or a class of expanded clone.

J	size	V	D	CDR3	DNA
TRBJ2-2	NA	TRBV12-5	NA	CASGTGHNTGELFF	TGTGCTAGTGGTACCGGACACAACACCGGGGAGCTGTTTTTT
TRBJ1-4	NA	TRBV29-1	NA	CSTRRAGQEKLFF	TGCAGCACCCGGAGAGCAGGGCAGGAAAAACTGTTTTTT
TRBJ2-7	NA	TRBV11-2	TRBD1	CASSPDRPWEQYF	TGTGCCAGCAGCCCGGACAGGCCCTGGGAGCAGTACTTC
TRBJ2-2	once	TRBV11-3	NA	CASSFLLNTGELFF	TGTGCCAGCAGCTTTCTACTGAACACCGGGGAGCTGTTTTTT
TRBJ2-7	few	TRBV25-1	NA	CASSDNQGGAEQYF	TGTGCCAGCAGTGACAACCAAGGTGGGGCCGAGCAGTACTTC
TRBJ2-5	NA	TRBV4-1	TRBD2	CASSSSGETQYF	TGCGCCAGCAGCTCTAGCGGGGAGACCCAGTACTTC
TRBJ1-1	NA	TRBV19	NA	CASSIAGVTEAFF	TGTGCCAGTAGTATAGCGGGGGTTACTGAAGCTTTCTTT
TRBJ1-1	NA	TRBV6-4	NA	CASIIAGAGTEAFF	TGTGCCAGCATCATTGCGGGGGCCGGGACTGAAGCTTTCTTT
TRBJ2-3	NA	TRBV29-1	NA	CSVAGFDSTDTQYF	TGCAGCGTGGCAGGGTTCGATTCGACAGATACGCAGTATTTT
TRBJ2-3	NA	TRBV5-1	TRBD2	CASSNTGTSAEHTQYF	TGCGCCAGCAGCAACACCGGGACTAGTGCGGAACATACGCAGTATTTT
TRBJ2-5	NA	TRBV24-1	NA	CATSDNRVGETQYF	TGTGCCACCAGTGACAACAGGGTTGGAGAGACCCAGTACTTC
TRBJ2-1	NA	TRBV7-9	NA	CASSSSAASSYNEQFF	TGTGCCAGCAGTTCCTCCGCGGCCAGCTCCTACAATGAGCAGTTCTTC
TRBJ1-6	NA	TRBV3-1/TRBV3-2	NA	CASSQEGRAHSPLHF	TGTGCCAGCAGCCAAGAAGGCAGGGCCCATTCACCCCTCCACTTT
TRBJ1-2	few	TRBV10-3	NA	CAISGENYGYTF	TGTGCCATCAGTGGTGAGAACTATGGCTACACCTTC
TRBJ1-2	NA	TRBV4-1	TRBD1	CASSPGQGPYGYTF	TGCGCCAGCAGCCCTGGACAGGGCCCCTATGGCTACACCTTC
TRBJ1-2	NA	TRBV5-4	NA	CASSLGGANYGYTF	TGTGCCAGCAGCTTGGGGGGGGCTAACTATGGCTACACCTTC
TRBJ2-5	once	TRBV3-1/TRBV3-2	TRBD2	CASSQDFRTSGGRETQYF	TGTGCCAGCAGCCAAGATTTCCGGACTAGCGGGGGTCGAGAGACCCAGTACTTC
TRBJ2-7	NA	TRBV11-2	NA	CASSDGATYEQYF	TGTGCCAGCAGCGATGGGGCCACCTACGAGCAGTACTTC
TRBJ1-6	once	TRBV6-2/TRBV6-3	NA	CASSTGTLNSPLHF	TGTGCCAGCAGCACCGGGACACTGAATTCACCCCTCCACTTT
TRBJ2-7	once	TRBV7-9	NA	CASSSTGKTLYEQYF	TGTGCCAGCAGCTCTACAGGGAAAACATTGTACGAGCAGTACTTC
TRBJ2-1	NA	TRBV6-5	NA	CASRLDRGGYNEQFF	TGTGCCAGCAGGCTAGACAGGGGAGGGTACAATGAGCAGTTCTTC
TRBJ1-6	NA	TRBV3-1/TRBV3-2	TRBD1	CASSPDRDPYNSPLHF	TGTGCCAGCAGCCCTGACAGGGACCCCTATAATTCACCCCTCCACTTT
TRBJ2-7	NA	TRBV29-1	TRBD1	CSVRLRQGVPGQYF	TGCAGCGTTCGCCTGAGGCAGGGGGTACCGGGGCAGTACTTC
TRBJ1-5	once	TRBV19	NA	CASSIREEGQPQHF	TGTGCCAGTAGTATTAGGGAGGAAGGACAGCCCCAGCATTTT
TRBJ1-2	NA	TRBV19	NA	CASSGPAERGGYTF	TGTGCCAGTAGCGGCCCCGCCGAGAGAGGGGGCTACACCTTC
TRBJ2-2	NA	TRBV24-1	TRBD2	CATSDRRGDAGELFF	TGTGCCACCAGTGATCGGCGGGGGGATGCCGGGGAGCTGTTTTTT
TRBJ1-2	NA	TRBV6-5	NA	CASSYKRTSNYGYTF	TGTGCCAGCAGTTACAAGCGCACTTCTAACTATGGCTACACCTTC
TRBJ2-3	NA	TRBV12-5	TRBD2	CASGLTSGGAEDTQYF	TGTGCTAGTGGTTTGACTAGCGGGGGGGCTGAAGATACGCAGTATTTT